Below, 18 T cell receptor beta chains from the same sample are listed, as sequenced in a study of identical twins. TCRdb recomputed calls from the 5' RACE reads with MiXCR, one row per CDR3 protein. The repertoire holds hundreds of thousands of distinct CDR3 sequences, with 8.5% to 9% as singletons. The same data also went into a second study, on yellow fever vaccine responses in identical twins.

The sequencing sample was made of PBMCs. These receptors all stem from a woman aged 18 to 35 in good health.

The chain has TRBV5-4 and TRBJ1-5, with 10 bases that match TRBD1. This CDR3 is built from 19 residues. The V gene's germline CDR1 is SGHNT and CDR2 YYREEE (reference sequence). Losses at the gene ends were 1 base for V and 2 bases for J; bases not matched to a gene: 12. CDR3 DNA sequence: TGTGCCAGCAGCTTGCGCACCGGGACAGGGGTGGCGGGCAATCAGCCCCAGCATTTT. Translated, it gives CASSLRTGTGVAGNQPQHF.

This clonotype has only a few counts. The chain employs TRBV10-3 and TRBJ2-7; perhaps TRBD2 as D (6 bases). V was shortened by 3 bases and J by 1 base, with 13 bases between the two germline ends. The CDR3 length is 15 residues. From germline, CDR1 is ENHRY and CDR2 SYGVKD. CDR3 in amino acids: CAISDEGSGSYEQYF. The CDR3 region has the DNA TGTGCCATCAGTGATGAAGGTAGCGGATCCTACGAGCAGTACTTC.

This chain uses TRBV6-5 with TRBJ2-5, with TRBD2 identical over 8 bases. Germline V gene lookup returns CDR1 MNHEY and CDR2 SVGAGI. The CDR3 is made up of 17 amino acids. The junction had 13 bases not matched to a gene; V was cut back by 0 bases and J by 7 bases. The CDR3 here is CASSYSMSAGAMGTQYF. In nucleotides, the CDR3 is TGTGCCAGCAGTTACTCGATGTCAGCGGGGGCGATGGGGACCCAGTACTTC.

Ten or more counts support this clonotype. The chain couples TRBV7-9 to TRBJ2-5; possible D gene TRBD1, 6 bases. Germline CDR1 is SEHNR and CDR2 is FQNEAQ (reference sequence). Trimming took off 2 bases at V and 5 bases at J, with 15 bases between the two ends. The CDR3 is 15 residues long. The CDR3 sequence: CASSLPRGAVETQYF. DNA for the CDR3: TGTGCCAGCAGCTTACCCAGGGGCGCGGTGGAGACCCAGTACTTC. Using reference TRBV7-9 and TRBJ2-5 for the parts outside the CDR3, the full variable domain is DTGVSQNPRHKITKRGQNVTFRCDPISEHNRLYWYRQTLGQGPEFLTYFQNEAQLEKSRLLSDRFSAERPKGSFSTLEIQRTEQGDSAMYLCASSLPRGAVETQYFGPGTRLLVL.

The rearrangement uses TRBV20-1 and TRBJ2-7; tentatively, D is TRBD1 (5 bases). Germline-derived CDR1 and CDR2 are DFQATT and SNEGSKA (reference sequence). V lost 2 bases to trimming and J lost 3 bases, with 20 bases between them. CDR3 length: 16 amino acids. The CDR3 DNA reads as TGCAGTGCTAGATCAGTTGTCAGGGAACCTCTCTACGAGCAGTACTTC. Protein: CSARSVVREPLYEQYF.

The V gene is TRBV20-1, the J gene TRBJ1-4; 7 bases match TRBD1. Germline-derived CDR1 and CDR2 are DFQATT and SNEGSKA (reference sequence). The CDR3 length is 12 residues. V gave up 4 bases and J gave up 8 bases; unmatched junction bases: 4. DNA for the CDR3: TGCAGTGCTACTAGGGACAGCGAAAAACTGTTTTTT. Its protein product is CSATRDSEKLFF.

This clonotype has more than one count but fewer than ten. The genes are TRBV6-1 and TRBJ2-7, with TRBD1 matching over 11 bases. The CDR3 contains 18 residues. V trimming: 6 bases; J trimming: 3 bases; junction bases outside the gene matches: 16. From germline, CDR1 is MNHNS and CDR2 SASEGT. This CDR3 reads CASRLSGTGGNRLYEQYF. The CDR3 coding sequence is TGTGCCAGCAGGTTGTCCGGGACAGGGGGGAACCGACTCTACGAGCAGTACTTC.

This clonotype was seen ten or more times. The chain uses TRBV29-1 and TRBJ2-5; TRBD1 might be the D (5 bases). The CDR3 runs to 12 residues. Between the trimmed V and J ends, which lost 4 bases and 5 bases, there was a span of 11 bases. Germline V CDR1 and CDR2: SQVTM, ANQGSEA. CDR3: CSVGQGGETQYF. Here the CDR3 DNA reads TGCAGCGTTGGTCAGGGTGGTGAGACCCAGTACTTC.

Only a few counts were recorded for this clonotype. V gene TRBV15 combines with J gene TRBJ2-1; D remains unclear. The germline V gene has CDR1 LNHNV and CDR2 YYDKDF (reference sequence). The CDR3 runs 15 residues. V lost 1 base to trimming and J lost 0 bases, with 7 bases between them. CDR3 in DNA: TGTGCCACCAGCAGAGGTAGCAGCTCCTACAATGAGCAGTTCTTC. Translated: CATSRGSSSYNEQFF.

This sequence joins TRBV2 and TRBJ1-6, with D uncertain. CDR3 length equals 12 residues. The ends were cut back, 8 bases at V and 10 bases at J, with 12 bases in the middle. In germline, CDR1 is SNHLY, CDR2 FYNNEI. CDR3 in amino acids: CASSQALSPLHF. The CDR3 DNA reads as TGTGCCAGCTCGCAGGCTCTCTCACCCCTCCACTTT.

The chain joins TRBV3-1 to TRBJ2-1; 7 bases line up with TRBD1. Trimming cost V 8 bases and J 4 bases; bases outside gene matches: 8. The V gene's germline CDR1 is LGHDT and CDR2 YNNKEL (reference sequence). This CDR3 has 14 amino acids. CDR3 loop: CASRETGSYNEQFF. The CDR3 DNA sequence: TGTGCCAGCCGTGAGACAGGGAGTTACAATGAGCAGTTCTTC.

This clonotype has only a few counts. The J gene is TRBJ2-3, the V gene TRBV11-2, with a weak D call TRBD1 (6 bases). Trimming took off 3 bases at V and 3 bases at J, with 22 bases between the two ends. Germline-derived CDR1 and CDR2 are SGHAT and FQNNGV. The CDR3 totals 18 residues. The CDR3, as DNA: TGTGCCAGCAGCTTCCTTGCGACAGGTTTAGGTAATACAGATACGCAGTATTTT. Protein product: CASSFLATGLGNTDTQYF.

This clonotype was seen a handful of times. V and J are TRBV6-1 and TRBJ2-1, with TRBD2 matching over 9 bases. The germline gives CDR1 MNHNS, CDR2 SASEGT. The V and J ends lost 4 bases and 0 bases, in that order; junction bases with no gene match: 4. This CDR3 is built from 16 residues. CDR3 sequence: CASSGPGLASYNEQFF. Here the CDR3 DNA reads TGTGCCAGCAGTGGACCGGGACTAGCCTCCTACAATGAGCAGTTCTTC.

This chain uses TRBV10-3 with TRBJ2-2; 13 bases are shared with TRBD2. Per the germline V gene, CDR1 is ENHRY and CDR2 is SYGVKD. The CDR3 has 17 amino acids. With 7 bases clipped from V and 3 bases from J, the junction kept 8 bases outside the gene matches. The CDR3 DNA follows: TGTGCCATCATGCCGGGACTAGCGGGAATAGACACCGGGGAGCTGTTTTTT. Its protein is CAIMPGLAGIDTGELFF.

This clonotype was seen at least ten times. This chain connects TRBV12-3 or TRBV12-4 to TRBJ2-1; a weak D match, TRBD2 (6 bases). Trimming pared 5 bases from V and 8 bases from J, leaving 13 bases between. The CDR3 length is 13 residues. The CDR3 coding sequence is TGTGCCAGCAGTACCACCGGGGGATATGAGCAGTTCTTC. Protein: CASSTTGGYEQFF.

This clonotype was found a few times. The V call is TRBV9, the J call TRBJ2-7, with TRBD2 as a possible D gene (5 bases). Germline lookup yields CDR1 SGDLS and CDR2 YYNGEE. V was shortened by 0 bases and J by 0 bases, with 10 bases between the two germline ends. The CDR3 runs to 15 residues. CDR3 residues: CASSVALTNSYEQYF. The DNA for the CDR3 is TGTGCCAGCAGCGTAGCGTTGACTAACTCCTACGAGCAGTACTTC.

There are a few counts of this clonotype. The junction does not match germline at one end; this may be a read error. The chain carries TRBV20-1 and TRBJ2-3, with D perhaps given as TRBD1 or TRBD2 (6 bases each). Germline assignment: CDR1 DFQATT and CDR2 SNEGSKA (reference sequence). The CDR3 loop spans 12 amino acids. CDR3 bases: TGCAGTGCTATGGGGGGCACCGATACGCAGTATTTT. This translates into CSAMGGTDTQYF.

This clonotype was picked up a small number of times. This rearrangement joins TRBV4-3 to TRBJ2-1; D tentatively fits TRBD1 or TRBD2 (5 bases each). CDR1 is LGHNA and CDR2 is YSLEER in the germline V gene. Trimming took 4 bases from V and 1 from J, leaving 8 bases between them. The CDR3 length is 14 residues. CDR3 in amino acids: CASSRDGSYNEQFF. In nucleotides, the CDR3 is TGCGCCAGCAGCCGGGACGGTTCCTACAATGAGCAGTTCTTC.